The entry below describes one T cell receptor beta chain. Antigen: not known. There are 17 residues in the CDR3. Trimming left V 0 bases short and J 4 bases short, with 18 bases between. Per germline, CDR1 ENHRY and CDR2 SYGVKD. Only in-frame clones appear in the TCRdb table, and some are missing; sequencing was by immunoSEQ multiplex PCR. The profile shows 110,000 to 150,000 clones, under 95% of them singletons. The sample belongs to a study of T cell responses to AZD1222 COVID-19 vaccine. Study-wide results and limits: Nearly half of the spike-specific TCRs reportedly recognize variant regions that carry no mutations.

This sequence joins TRBV10-3 and TRBJ1-1; D is unresolved. Specimen: peripheral blood, collected 28 days after the second AZD1222 dose. This receptor was taken from an adult who received the AZD1222 COVID-19 vaccine. The CDR3 protein is CAISESLREVGITEAFF. CDR3 nucleotides: TGTGCCATCAGTGAGTCGTTAAGGGAGGTGGGTATCACTGAAGCTTTCTTT.